This TCR beta chain was found in a study of cytomegalovirus exposure and HLA in healthy donors. The table lists this clone with a few counts. The PCR ran on 60 Vbeta and 13 Jbeta primers. Original analysis: About 11 million of the 80 million or so unique TCR beta chains counted in a later analysis were shared. Profiled with immunoSEQ multiplex PCR; TCRdb holds only in-frame clones, not every one. V, J and clone size are taken as reported in that table, and D and trimming were inferred from the DNA itself. Altogether some 120,000 clones are present, more than 60% being singletons, with the ten largest covering approximately 9.1%. The V segment lost 4 bases and the J segment 8 bases; nucleotides outside the gene matches: 6. Germline CDR1 is SGHDT and CDR2 is YYEEEE. The CDR3 has 14 residues.

The V call is TRBV5-6, the J call TRBJ1-5, with 10 positions matching TRBD1. What was sequenced was PBMCs. The receptor's source is a woman aged 45 to 65 in good health and CMV-seropositive. CDR3 region: CASSETGGKEPQHF. The CDR3 coding sequence is TGTGCCAGCAGCGAGACAGGGGGCAAAGAGCCCCAGCATTTT. Drawing the rest from reference TRBV5-6 and TRBJ1-5, the complete variable domain is DAGVTQSPTHLIKTRGQQVTLRCSPKSGHDTVSWYQQALGQGPQFIFQYYEEEERQRGNFPDRFSGHQFPNYSSELNVNALLLGDSALYLCASSETGGKEPQHFGDGTRLSIL.